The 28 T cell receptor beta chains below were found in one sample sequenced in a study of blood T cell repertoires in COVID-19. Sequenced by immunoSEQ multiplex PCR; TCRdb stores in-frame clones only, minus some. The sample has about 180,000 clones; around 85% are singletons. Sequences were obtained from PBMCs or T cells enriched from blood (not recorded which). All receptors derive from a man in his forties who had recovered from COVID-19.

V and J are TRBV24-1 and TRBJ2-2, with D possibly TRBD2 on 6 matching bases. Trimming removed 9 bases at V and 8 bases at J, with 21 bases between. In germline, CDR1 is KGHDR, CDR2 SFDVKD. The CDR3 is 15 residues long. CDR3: CATSEGSDPRGELFF. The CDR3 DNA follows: TGTGCCACCTCGGAGGGGTCAGACCCTAGAGGGGAGCTGTTTTTT.

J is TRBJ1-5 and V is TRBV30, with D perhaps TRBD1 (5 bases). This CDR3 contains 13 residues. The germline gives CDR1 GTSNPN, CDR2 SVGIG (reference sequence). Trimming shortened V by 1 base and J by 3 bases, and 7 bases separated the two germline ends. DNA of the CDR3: TGTGCCTGGAGTGGGACAATCAATCAGCCCCAGCATTTT. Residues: CAWSGTINQPQHF.

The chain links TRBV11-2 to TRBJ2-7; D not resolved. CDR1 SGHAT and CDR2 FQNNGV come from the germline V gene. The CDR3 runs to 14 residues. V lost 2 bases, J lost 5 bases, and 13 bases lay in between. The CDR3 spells CASSLHPAADEQYF. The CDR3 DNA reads TGTGCCAGCAGCTTACACCCCGCCGCAGACGAGCAGTACTTC.

The CDR3 DNA is TGTGCCAGCACCGAGGAGGACAGGCCCCTGGAGACCCAGTACTTC. It codes for CASTEEDRPLETQYF. The chain joins TRBV6-5 to TRBJ2-5; 7 bases are shared with TRBD1. The CDR3 covers 15 residues. Germline V gives CDR1 MNHEY, CDR2 SVGAGI. J was trimmed by 5 bases and V by 7 bases; bases with no gene match: 13.

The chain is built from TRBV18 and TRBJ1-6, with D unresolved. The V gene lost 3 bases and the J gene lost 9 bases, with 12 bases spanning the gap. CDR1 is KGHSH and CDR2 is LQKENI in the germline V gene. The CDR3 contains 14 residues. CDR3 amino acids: CASSPGPSTSPLHF. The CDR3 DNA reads TGTGCCAGCTCACCTGGGCCGTCGACTTCACCCCTCCACTTT.

This CDR3 is CASSSGEGYNSPLHF. In nucleotides, the CDR3 is TGTGCCAGCAGTTCAGGTGAAGGTTATAATTCACCCCTCCACTTT. The chain recombines TRBV27 with TRBJ1-6; D is undetermined. The CDR3 has 15 amino acids. The germline V gene encodes CDR1 MNHEY and CDR2 SMNVEV (reference sequence). Trimming stripped 4 bases from V and 4 bases from J, with 11 bases between.

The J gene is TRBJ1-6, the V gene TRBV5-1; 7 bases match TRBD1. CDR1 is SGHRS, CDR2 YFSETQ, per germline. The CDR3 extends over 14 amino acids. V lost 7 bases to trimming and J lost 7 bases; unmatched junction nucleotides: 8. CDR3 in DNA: TGCGCCAGCCGAACGGACAGGACAAATTCACCCCTCCACTTT. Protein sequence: CASRTDRTNSPLHF.

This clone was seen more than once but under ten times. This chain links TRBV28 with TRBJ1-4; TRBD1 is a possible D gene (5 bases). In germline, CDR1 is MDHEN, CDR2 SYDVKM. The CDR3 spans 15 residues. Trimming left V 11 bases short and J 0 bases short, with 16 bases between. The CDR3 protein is CAGNGGGATNEKLFF. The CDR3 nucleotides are TGTGCCGGGAACGGGGGAGGCGCAACTAATGAAAAACTGTTTTTT.

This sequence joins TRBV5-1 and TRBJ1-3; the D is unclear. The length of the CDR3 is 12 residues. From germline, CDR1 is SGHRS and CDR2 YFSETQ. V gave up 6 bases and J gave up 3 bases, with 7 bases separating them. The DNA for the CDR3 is TGCGCCAGCAAAGCCGATGGAAACACCATATATTTT. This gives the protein CASKADGNTIYF. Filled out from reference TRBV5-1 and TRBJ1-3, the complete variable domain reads KAGVTQTPRYLIKTRGQQVTLSCSPISGHRSVSWYQQTPGQGLQFLFEYFSETQRNKGNFPGRFSGRQFSNSRSEMNVSTLELGDSALYLCASKADGNTIYFGEGSWLTVV.

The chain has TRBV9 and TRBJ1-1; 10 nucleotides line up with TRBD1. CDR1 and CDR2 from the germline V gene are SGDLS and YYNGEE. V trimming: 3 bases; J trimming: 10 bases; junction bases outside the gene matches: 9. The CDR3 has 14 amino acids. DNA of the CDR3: TGTGCCAGCAGCGCAGAGGGACAGGGGAGGGGAGCTTTCTTT. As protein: CASSAEGQGRGAFF. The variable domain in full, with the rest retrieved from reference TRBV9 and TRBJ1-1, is DSGVTQTPKHLITATGQRVTLRCSPRSGDLSVYWYQQSLDQGLQFLIQYYNGEERAKGNILERFSAQQFPDLHSELNLSSLELGDSALYFCASSAEGQGRGAFFGQGTRLTVV.

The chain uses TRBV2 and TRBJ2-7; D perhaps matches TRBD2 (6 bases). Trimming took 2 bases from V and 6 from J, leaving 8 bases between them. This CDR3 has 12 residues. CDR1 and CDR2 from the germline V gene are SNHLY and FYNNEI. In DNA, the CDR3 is TGTGCCAGCAGTGAACTGGGGGGCGAGCAGTACTTC. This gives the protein CASSELGGEQYF.

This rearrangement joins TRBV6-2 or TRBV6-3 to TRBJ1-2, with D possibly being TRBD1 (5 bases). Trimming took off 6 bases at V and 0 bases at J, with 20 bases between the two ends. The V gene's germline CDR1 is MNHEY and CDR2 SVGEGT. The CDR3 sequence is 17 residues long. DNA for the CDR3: TGTGCCAGCAGCCTCCCACATAAGACAGAGACTAACTATGGCTACACCTTC. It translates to CASSLPHKTETNYGYTF.

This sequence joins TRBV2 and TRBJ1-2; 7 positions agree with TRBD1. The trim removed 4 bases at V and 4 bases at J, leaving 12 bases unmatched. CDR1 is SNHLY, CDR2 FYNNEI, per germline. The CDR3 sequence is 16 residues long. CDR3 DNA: TGTGCCAGCAGTGTCATCGACAGGGAAGGTTTCTATGGCTACACCTTC. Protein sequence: CASSVIDREGFYGYTF.

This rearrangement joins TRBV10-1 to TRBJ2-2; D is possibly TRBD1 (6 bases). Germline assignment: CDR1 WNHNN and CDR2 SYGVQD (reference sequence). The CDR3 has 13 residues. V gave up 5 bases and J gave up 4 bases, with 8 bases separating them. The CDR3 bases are TGCGCCAGCAGTCGAGGGGGCACCGGGGAGCTGTTTTTT. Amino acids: CASSRGGTGELFF.

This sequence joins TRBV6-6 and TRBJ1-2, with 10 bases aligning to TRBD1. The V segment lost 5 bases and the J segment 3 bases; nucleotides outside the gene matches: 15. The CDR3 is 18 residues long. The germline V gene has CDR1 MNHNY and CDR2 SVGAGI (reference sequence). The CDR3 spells CASSPHGQGGVGDYGYTF. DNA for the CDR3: TGTGCCAGCAGTCCCCACGGACAGGGGGGTGTGGGAGACTATGGCTACACCTTC.

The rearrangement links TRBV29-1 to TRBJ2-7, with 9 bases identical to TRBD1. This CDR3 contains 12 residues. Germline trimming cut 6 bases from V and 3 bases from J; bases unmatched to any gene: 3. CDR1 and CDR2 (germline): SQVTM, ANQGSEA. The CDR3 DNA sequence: TGCAGCGTAGACAGGGGGAACTACGAGCAGTACTTC. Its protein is CSVDRGNYEQYF.

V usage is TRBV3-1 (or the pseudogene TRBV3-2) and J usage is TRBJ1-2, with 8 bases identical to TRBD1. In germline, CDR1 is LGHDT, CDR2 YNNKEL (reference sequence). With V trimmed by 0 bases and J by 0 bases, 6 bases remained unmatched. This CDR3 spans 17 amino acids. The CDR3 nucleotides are TGTGCCAGCAGCCAAGATCAAGGACAGGGAGCTAACTATGGCTACACCTTC. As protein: CASSQDQGQGANYGYTF.

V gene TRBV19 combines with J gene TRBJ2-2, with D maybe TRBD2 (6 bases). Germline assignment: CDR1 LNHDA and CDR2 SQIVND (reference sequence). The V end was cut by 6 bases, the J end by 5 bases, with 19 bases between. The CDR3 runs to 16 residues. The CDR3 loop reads CASSPMDREKTGELFF. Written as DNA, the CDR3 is TGTGCCAGTAGCCCTATGGATCGGGAGAAGACCGGGGAGCTGTTTTTT.

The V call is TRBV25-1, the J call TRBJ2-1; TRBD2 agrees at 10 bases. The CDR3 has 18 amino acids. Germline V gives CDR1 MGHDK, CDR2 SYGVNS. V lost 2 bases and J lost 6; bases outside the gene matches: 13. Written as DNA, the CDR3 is TGTGCCAGCAGTGAAAGAGGGGACAAGCGGGAGGGCCTCAATGAGCAGTTCTTC. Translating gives CASSERGDKREGLNEQFF.

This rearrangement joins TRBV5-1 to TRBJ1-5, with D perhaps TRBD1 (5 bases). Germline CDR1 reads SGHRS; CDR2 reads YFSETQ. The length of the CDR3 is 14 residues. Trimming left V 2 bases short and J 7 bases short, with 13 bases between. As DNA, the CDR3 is TGCGCCAGCAGCTTAGACAGTGAAGGCCAGCCCCAGCATTTT. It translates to CASSLDSEGQPQHF.

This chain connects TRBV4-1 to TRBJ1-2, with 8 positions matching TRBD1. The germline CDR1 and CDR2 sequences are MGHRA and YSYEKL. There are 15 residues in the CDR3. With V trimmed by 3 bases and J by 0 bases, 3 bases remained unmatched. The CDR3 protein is CASSHAGGPNYGYTF. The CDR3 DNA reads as TGCGCCAGCAGCCACGCAGGGGGCCCTAACTATGGCTACACCTTC.

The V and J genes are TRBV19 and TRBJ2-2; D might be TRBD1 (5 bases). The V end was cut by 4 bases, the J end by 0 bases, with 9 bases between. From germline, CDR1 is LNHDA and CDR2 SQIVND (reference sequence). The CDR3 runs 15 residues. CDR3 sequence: CASSTSTANTGELFF. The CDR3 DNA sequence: TGTGCCAGTAGTACTTCGACAGCGAACACCGGGGAGCTGTTTTTT.

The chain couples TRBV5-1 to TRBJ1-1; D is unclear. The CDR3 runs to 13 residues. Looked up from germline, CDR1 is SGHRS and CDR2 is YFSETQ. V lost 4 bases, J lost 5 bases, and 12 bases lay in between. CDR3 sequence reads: CASSPAGGTEAFF. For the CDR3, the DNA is TGCGCCAGCAGCCCCGCTGGAGGGACTGAAGCTTTCTTT.

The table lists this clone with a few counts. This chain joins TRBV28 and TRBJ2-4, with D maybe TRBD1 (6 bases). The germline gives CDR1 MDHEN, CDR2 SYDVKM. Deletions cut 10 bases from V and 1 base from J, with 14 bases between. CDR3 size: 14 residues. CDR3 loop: CATRGGPAKNIQYF. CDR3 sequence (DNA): TGTGCCACAAGAGGGGGTCCCGCCAAAAACATTCAGTACTTC.

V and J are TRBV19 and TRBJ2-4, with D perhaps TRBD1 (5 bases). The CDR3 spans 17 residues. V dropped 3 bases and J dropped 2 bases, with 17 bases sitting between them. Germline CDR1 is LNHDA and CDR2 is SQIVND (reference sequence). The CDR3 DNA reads TGTGCCAGTAGTATGGTTCTCAGGGTTAGGACCAAAAACATTCAGTACTTC. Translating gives CASSMVLRVRTKNIQYF. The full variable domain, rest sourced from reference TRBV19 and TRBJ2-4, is DGGITQSPKYLFRKEGQNVTLSCEQNLNHDAMYWYRQDPGQGLRLIYYSQIVNDFQKGDIAEGYSVSREKKESFPLTVTSAQKNPTAFYLCASSMVLRVRTKNIQYFGAGTRLSVL.

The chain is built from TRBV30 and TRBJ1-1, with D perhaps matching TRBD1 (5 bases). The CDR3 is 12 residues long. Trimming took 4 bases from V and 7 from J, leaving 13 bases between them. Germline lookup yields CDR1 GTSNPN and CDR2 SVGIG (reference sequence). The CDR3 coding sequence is TGTGCCTGGAACCGGGGGAATGGTGAAGCTTTCTTT. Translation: CAWNRGNGEAFF.

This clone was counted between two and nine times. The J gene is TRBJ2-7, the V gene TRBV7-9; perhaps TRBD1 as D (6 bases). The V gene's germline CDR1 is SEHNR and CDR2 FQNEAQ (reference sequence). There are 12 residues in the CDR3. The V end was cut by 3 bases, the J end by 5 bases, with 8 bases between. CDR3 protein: CASSFTGNEQYF. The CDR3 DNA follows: TGTGCCAGCAGCTTCACAGGGAACGAGCAGTACTTC.

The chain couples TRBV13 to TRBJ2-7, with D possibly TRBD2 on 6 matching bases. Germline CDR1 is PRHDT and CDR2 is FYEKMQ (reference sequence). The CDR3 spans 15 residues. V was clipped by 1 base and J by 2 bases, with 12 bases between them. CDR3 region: CASSLAGEDTYEQYF. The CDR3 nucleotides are TGTGCCAGCAGCTTAGCGGGGGAGGATACCTACGAGCAGTACTTC.